Included here is one T cell receptor (beta chain) sequence, with context. This record comes from a study of cytomegalovirus exposure and HLA in healthy donors. Germline CDR1 reads LGHNA; CDR2 reads YNFKEQ. The CDR3 consists of 16 residues. V lost 0 bases, J lost 4 bases, and 5 bases stayed unmatched. The PCR made use of 60 Vbeta and 13 Jbeta primers. TCRdb's copy holds only in-frame clones and misses some; the assay was immunoSEQ multiplex PCR. The table includes 120,000 to 150,000 clones, over 70% detected once. The sequence derives from a woman aged 40 to 49 in good health and CMV-seropositive. The sequenced sample was PBMCs. The chain recombines TRBV4-2 with TRBJ2-1, with 8 bases aligning to TRBD2. This chain's CDR3 is CASSQEGGGTYNEQFF. The CDR3 bases are TGTGCCAGCAGCCAAGAAGGCGGGGGGACTTACAATGAGCAGTTCTTC.